These T cell receptor beta chains were read from a single sample in a study of identical twins. TCRdb redid the calling of the 5' RACE reads with MiXCR, one entry per CDR3 protein. The table has 200,000 to 250,000 distinct CDR3 sequences, under 8.5% seen once. The same data also went into a second study, on T cells expressing NK-cell markers.

Input material: CD8+ T cells sorted from blood. Every receptor here comes from a woman aged 18-30 years in good health. Both conserved end residues are part of each CDR3. Each record gives: D gene, clone size, V gene, J gene, CDR3 protein, CDR3 DNA. D genes are given only for firm matches. Rows give clone size only sometimes, using once, few, many, or a class for an expanded clone.

.,.,TRBV11-1,TRBJ2-1,CASSAAVPKHGGPLGEQFF,TGTGCCAGCAGCGCCGCAGTCCCTAAACACGGCGGACCTTTAGGTGAGCAGTTCTTC
.,many,TRBV28,TRBJ2-7,CASLPVGSAYEQYF,TGTGCCAGCCTGCCCGTGGGTTCCGCCTACGAGCAGTACTTC
TRBD1,many,TRBV27,TRBJ1-2,CASRGLLDRALGYTF,TGTGCCAGCAGGGGACTTTTGGACAGGGCGCTTGGCTACACCTTC
TRBD2,many,TRBV27,TRBJ2-7,CASSLSGRIYEQYF,TGTGCCAGCAGTTTGAGCGGGAGAATCTACGAGCAGTACTTC
.,.,TRBV21-1,TRBJ2-3,CASRLEYTDTQYF,TGTGCCAGCAGGTTAGAGTACACAGATACGCAGTATTTT
.,.,TRBV12-3/TRBV12-4,TRBJ2-2,CASSFLGHGGELFF,TGTGCCAGCAGTTTCTTAGGTCACGGCGGGGAGCTGTTTTTT
TRBD2,few,TRBV20-1,TRBJ2-1,CSATASGRQGNEQFF,TGCAGTGCTACCGCCAGCGGGAGGCAGGGCAATGAGCAGTTCTTC
.,many,TRBV7-8,TRBJ2-7,CASSPPRALGRDYEQYF,TGTGCCAGCAGCCCCCCTCGGGCATTGGGCAGGGACTACGAGCAGTACTTC
TRBD2,many,TRBV9,TRBJ2-1,CASSEGLAGNNEQFF,TGTGCCAGCAGCGAGGGACTAGCGGGAAACAATGAGCAGTTCTTC
.,many,TRBV7-9,TRBJ2-1,CASSLNLNEQFF,TGTGCCAGCAGCTTAAACCTAAATGAGCAGTTCTTC
TRBD2,few,TRBV19,TRBJ2-3,CASSIAGGLTDTQYF,TGTGCCAGTAGTATAGCGGGAGGCCTCACAGATACGCAGTATTTT
.,many,TRBV29-1,TRBJ1-1,CSGGEGLAFF,TGCAGCGGCGGCGAGGGCTTAGCTTTCTTT
.,few,TRBV5-6,TRBJ2-7,CASSSTGWGEQYF,TGTGCCAGCAGTAGCACAGGGTGGGGCGAGCAGTACTTC
TRBD2,many,TRBV20-1,TRBJ2-5,CSARDDEPTSGRTQETQYF,TGCAGTGCTAGAGATGATGAACCGACTAGCGGGAGGACTCAAGAGACCCAGTACTTC
TRBD1,few,TRBV11-2,TRBJ1-5,CASSPGQGGSQPQHF,TGTGCCAGCAGTCCAGGACAGGGGGGAAGTCAGCCCCAGCATTTT
TRBD1,few,TRBV13,TRBJ2-7,CASSLQGTVPTYEQYF,TGTGCCAGCAGCTTACAGGGGACAGTCCCAACCTACGAGCAGTACTTC
.,.,TRBV6-2/TRBV6-3,TRBJ2-1,CASSQDSDEQFF,TGTGCCAGCAGCCAGGACTCAGATGAGCAGTTCTTC
TRBD1,few,TRBV12-3/TRBV12-4,TRBJ1-1,CASGQGTIREAFF,TGTGCAAGCGGACAGGGAACGATTCGTGAAGCTTTCTTT
TRBD1,few,TRBV12-3/TRBV12-4,TRBJ1-2,CASSLLTFGTGTYGYTF,TGTGCCAGCAGTCTCTTGACATTCGGGACAGGAACATATGGCTACACCTTC
TRBD2,.,TRBV20-1,TRBJ2-3,CSARDSLAGITDTQYF,TGCAGTGCTAGAGATTCCCTAGCGGGGATTACAGATACGCAGTATTTT
TRBD1,many,TRBV29-1,TRBJ2-6,CSVVGKGAFSGANVLTF,TGCAGCGTTGTCGGGAAGGGGGCGTTCTCTGGGGCCAACGTCCTGACTTTC
.,many,TRBV11-2,TRBJ1-3,CASSLVLGGHRSSGNTIYF,TGTGCCAGCAGCTTAGTCTTGGGGGGGCATCGAAGCTCTGGAAACACCATATATTTT
.,many,TRBV20-1,TRBJ2-1,CSARVSNEQFF,TGCAGTGCTAGGGTTTCAAATGAGCAGTTCTTC
.,few,TRBV9,TRBJ2-7,CASSVYPSEGYEQYF,TGTGCCAGCAGCGTCTACCCGTCCGAGGGTTACGAGCAGTACTTC
.,.,TRBV21-1,TRBJ1-4,CASSSFGSGGGRVNESMFF,TGTGCCAGCAGCTCCTTTGGTTCAGGGGGCGGCAGAGTTAATGAATCGATGTTTTTT
TRBD1,.,TRBV4-1,TRBJ2-5,CASSPGWQGEETQYF,TGCGCCAGCAGTCCCGGGTGGCAGGGGGAAGAGACCCAGTACTTC
.,.,TRBV7-8,TRBJ2-2,CASSLAGDDTGELFF,TGTGCCAGCAGCTTAGCGGGAGACGACACCGGGGAGCTGTTTTTT
.,many,TRBV5-1,TRBJ1-2,CASSPGQNSDGYTF,TGCGCCAGCAGCCCCGGACAAAACTCGGATGGCTACACCTTC
TRBD1,.,TRBV3-1,TRBJ1-2,CASSQDSGTGGNYGYTF,TGTGCCAGCAGCCAAGATAGCGGGACAGGAGGGAACTATGGCTACACCTTC
TRBD1,.,TRBV7-9,TRBJ1-2,CASSFPGQTLRNYGYTF,TGTGCCAGCAGCTTCCCGGGACAGACCCTCCGGAACTATGGCTACACCTTC
.,.,TRBV11-3,TRBJ1-3,CASSEAYGAGNTIYF,TGTGCCAGCAGCGAGGCCTACGGAGCTGGAAACACCATATATTTT
.,many,TRBV12-3/TRBV12-4,TRBJ2-4,CASSFQENIQYF,TGTGCCAGCAGTTTCCAGGAAAACATTCAGTACTTC
.,few,TRBV6-5,TRBJ2-7,CASSWGGGAYEQYF,TGTGCCAGCAGTTGGGGAGGGGGGGCCTACGAGCAGTACTTC
.,.,TRBV20-1,TRBJ1-1,CSARAHIGGENTEAFF,TGCAGTGCTAGAGCTCATATCGGTGGGGAGAACACTGAAGCTTTCTTT
.,many,TRBV15,TRBJ2-3,CATSREVLVGRDTQYF,TGTGCCACCAGCAGAGAGGTGCTAGTGGGGCGGGATACGCAGTATTTT
.,many,TRBV7-9,TRBJ2-5,CASSPWVGPQETQYF,TGTGCCAGCAGTCCTTGGGTGGGGCCTCAAGAGACCCAGTACTTC
.,.,TRBV5-4,TRBJ1-1,CASSLEGQSREGFF,TGTGCCAGCAGCTTGGAGGGCCAGAGCCGGGAGGGGTTCTTT
TRBD1,.,TRBV7-9,TRBJ2-2,CASSLSRDRVTGELFF,TGTGCCAGCAGCCTATCCCGGGACAGGGTCACCGGGGAGCTGTTTTTT
.,few,TRBV14,TRBJ1-2,CASSQVHSAYGYTF,TGTGCCAGCAGCCAAGTCCACAGTGCCTATGGCTACACCTTC
.,many,TRBV4-3,TRBJ2-1,CASSQRTSYNEQFF,TGCGCCAGCAGCCAAAGAACTAGTTACAATGAGCAGTTCTTC
.,many,TRBV6-4,TRBJ1-4,CASSESGGSNEKLFF,TGTGCCAGCAGTGAGTCGGGCGGTTCTAATGAAAAACTGTTTTTT